The 11 T cell receptor beta chains given below trace back to one sample, sequenced in a study of cytomegalovirus exposure and HLA in healthy donors. It was with 60 Vbeta and 13 Jbeta primers that the PCR ran. Only in-frame clones appear in the TCRdb table, and some are missing; sequencing was by immunoSEQ multiplex PCR. This table has about 140,000 clones, over 75% appearing once. The sequenced sample was PBMCs. Receptor source: a woman aged 35 to 49 in good health and CMV-seronegative.

Turning to this clone: This sample includes further DNA sequences coding for the same CDR3. CDR3 loop: CASSQGDRVGNQPQHF. In nucleotides, the CDR3 is TGTGCCAGCAGCCAAGGGGACAGGGTGGGCAATCAGCCCCAGCATTTT. The V and J genes are TRBV4-2 and TRBJ1-5; the match to TRBD1 covers 9 bases. Trimming removed 1 base from V and 2 bases from J; junction bases left unmatched: 3. CDR3 length: 16 residues. CDR1 and CDR2 from the germline V gene are LGHNA and YNFKEQ.

This chain connects TRBV5-1 to TRBJ2-1, with 9 bases lining up with TRBD2. Per germline, CDR1 SGHRS and CDR2 YFSETQ. The CDR3 is 15 amino acids. J was trimmed by 0 bases and V by 4 bases; bases with no gene match: 2. The chain's CDR3 is CASSISGSSYNEQFF. The CDR3 DNA reads as TGCGCCAGCAGCATTAGCGGGAGCTCCTACAATGAGCAGTTCTTC.

Here the CDR3 DNA reads TGTGCCATCAGTGCCCCTAGCGGGAGGGCCAACTACGAGCAGTACTTC. Residues: CAISAPSGRANYEQYF. The V call is TRBV10-3, the J call TRBJ2-7; 12 nucleotides agree with TRBD2. Trimming removed 4 bases from V and 3 bases from J; junction bases left unmatched: 7. Germline-derived CDR1 and CDR2 are ENHRY and SYGVKD. This CDR3 is built from 16 residues.

The V call is TRBV5-6, the J call TRBJ2-5; 9 bases line up with TRBD1. Germline CDR1 is SGHDT and CDR2 is YYEEEE. The CDR3 has 16 amino acids. CDR3 sequence: CVSTKPGTGSVETQYF. The CDR3 DNA follows: TGTGTCAGTACCAAACCCGGGACAGGGAGTGTGGAGACCCAGTACTTC.

V usage is TRBV19 and J usage is TRBJ1-1; the D is unclear. The CDR3 runs to 16 residues. V shed 5 bases and J shed 4 bases, with 20 bases lying between them. From germline, CDR1 is LNHDA and CDR2 SQIVND (reference sequence). The CDR3 DNA follows: TGTGCCAGTAGTCCATCGACTAGGGCAGCGGGCACTGAAGCTTTCTTT. This gives the protein CASSPSTRAAGTEAFF.

CDR3 sequence reads: CASSLSGLPQETQYF. The CDR3 DNA reads as TGTGCCAGCAGCTTGTCGGGACTACCTCAAGAGACCCAGTACTTC. The chain joins TRBV5-5 to TRBJ2-5, with TRBD2 matching 7 bases. CDR1 SGHKS and CDR2 YYEKEE come from the germline V gene (reference sequence). With 1 base clipped from V and 2 bases from J, the junction kept 5 bases outside the gene matches. CDR3 length: 15 residues.

J is TRBJ2-1 and V is TRBV10-3; 13 bases align to TRBD2. This CDR3 has 16 residues. V dropped 4 bases and J dropped 6; count of bases not matched to a gene: 6. The germline CDR1 and CDR2 sequences are ENHRY and SYGVKD. CDR3 DNA sequence: TGTGCCATCAGTGGGTTTACTAGCGGGAGGGCCAATGAGCAGTTCTTC. It specifies CAISGFTSGRANEQFF.

The V gene is TRBV27, the J gene TRBJ2-5, with TRBD1 matching over 8 bases. The J call may be in error: the DNA end matches TRBJ2-7 better. Germline V gene data show CDR1 as MNHEY and CDR2 as SMNVEV (reference sequence). The CDR3 loop spans 14 amino acids. In nucleotides, the CDR3 is TGTGCCAGCAGTTTTCAGGGGGCAAGGCTCGAGCAGTACTTC. Protein sequence: CASSFQGARLEQYF.

The DNA of the CDR3 is TGTGCCAGCAGTTACTCCCCAGCGAATGGCTACACCTTC. Protein sequence: CASSYSPANGYTF. The rearrangement links TRBV6-5 to TRBJ1-2; D uncertain. V was cut by 0 bases and J by 6 bases, with 8 bases left in between. The CDR3 sequence is 13 residues long. The germline V gene encodes CDR1 MNHEY and CDR2 SVGAGI.

V is TRBV28 and J is TRBJ2-5, with 8 bases matching TRBD2. The J segment lost 7 bases and the V segment lost 6 bases, leaving 13 bases of the junction unmatched. Per germline, CDR1 MDHEN and CDR2 SYDVKM. CDR3 size: 15 residues. The CDR3 region is CASRSTSGTLGTQYF. The CDR3, as DNA: TGTGCCAGCAGGAGTACTAGCGGAACTCTGGGGACCCAGTACTTC.

CDR3: CASSPVTGTGAEQYF. The CDR3 nucleotides are TGTGCCAGCAGCCCCGTTACCGGGACAGGGGCCGAGCAGTACTTC. V is TRBV7-6 and J is TRBJ2-7; 10 nucleotides line up with TRBD1. This CDR3 comprises 15 residues. Germline values: CDR1 SGHVS, CDR2 FNYEAQ. The junction had 10 bases not matched to a gene; V was cut back by 5 bases and J by 6 bases.